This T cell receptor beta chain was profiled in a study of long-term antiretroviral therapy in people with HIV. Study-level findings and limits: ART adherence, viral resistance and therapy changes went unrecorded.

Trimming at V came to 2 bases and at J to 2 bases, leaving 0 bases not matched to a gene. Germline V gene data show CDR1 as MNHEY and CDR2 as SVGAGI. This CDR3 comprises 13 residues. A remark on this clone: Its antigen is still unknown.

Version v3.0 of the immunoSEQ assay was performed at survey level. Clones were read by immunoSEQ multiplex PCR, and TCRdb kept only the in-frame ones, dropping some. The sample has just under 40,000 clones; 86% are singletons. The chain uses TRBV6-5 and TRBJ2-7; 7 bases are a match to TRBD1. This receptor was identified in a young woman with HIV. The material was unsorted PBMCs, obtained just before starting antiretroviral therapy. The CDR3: CASSYQGAYEQYF. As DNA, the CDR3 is TGTGCCAGCAGTTACCAGGGGGCCTACGAGCAGTACTTC.